This T cell receptor (beta chain) stems from a study of PD-1 blockade in classical Hodgkin lymphoma. The CDR3 sequence is 14 residues long. V dropped 4 bases and J dropped 7; count of bases not matched to a gene: 9. CDR1 and CDR2 from the germline V gene are MDHEN and SYDVKM. Time point specified: cycle 4 day 1 (C4D1), after more than five weeks of nivolumab. Each and every patient relapsed after autologous stem cell transplantation, and patients got differing brentuximab vedotin exposure. Produced via immunoSEQ multiplex PCR; TCRdb's table is partial and in-frame only. This table has fewer than 100,000 clones, roughly 91% appearing once.

The receptor was isolated from a human donor with classical Hodgkin lymphoma. This chain uses TRBV28 with TRBJ2-5, with 7 nucleotides matching TRBD2. Source: peripheral blood mononuclear cells (PBMCs), taken before the fourth cycle of nivolumab. CDR3 in DNA: TGTGCCAGCAGTTCAGGGTCGGGGAGGGGGACCCAGTACTTC. It is translated as CASSSGSGRGTQYF.